Listed below are T cell receptor beta chains from one sample, sequenced in a study of shared clonotypes between healthy human individuals. Method: immunoSEQ multiplex PCR; TCRdb's copy keeps in-frame clones and lacks some. Here the sample spans millions of clones, 85% to 95% being singletons. The source material was naive CD4+ T cells from PBMCs. The origin of the receptors is a man younger than 30 in good health. Some clones in this sample may be carry-over from other donors' samples. CDR3s include the opening cysteine and the closing phenylalanine or tryptophan. The order of the fields is V gene, clone size, J gene, D gene, CDR3 protein, CDR3 DNA. A D gene is named only where the DNA matches it firmly. Size tells how often a clone was seen (once, few, many) or the class of an expanded clone, and some rows leave it out.

V: TRBV5-1
size: NA
J: TRBJ2-7
D: NA
CDR3: CASSLAEGRTYEQYF
DNA: TGCGCCAGCAGCTTGGCCGAGGGCCGCACCTACGAGCAGTACTTC

V: TRBV4-2
size: NA
J: TRBJ2-7
D: TRBD2
CDR3: CASTHRGGASYEQYF
DNA: TGTGCCAGCACCCACCGGGGAGGGGCCTCCTACGAGCAGTACTTC

V: TRBV28
size: NA
J: TRBJ1-2
D: NA
CDR3: CASSFQGPWGYGYTF
DNA: TGTGCCAGCAGTTTTCAGGGGCCCTGGGGCTATGGCTACACCTTC

V: TRBV27
size: once
J: TRBJ2-7
D: TRBD2
CDR3: CASSLFGEGRYEQYF
DNA: TGTGCCAGCAGTCTATTTGGGGAGGGCCGCTACGAGCAGTACTTC

V: TRBV11-2
size: NA
J: TRBJ2-3
D: TRBD2
CDR3: CASSFYGLAGAEDTQYF
DNA: TGTGCCAGCAGCTTCTACGGACTAGCGGGAGCCGAAGATACGCAGTATTTT

V: TRBV4-3
size: NA
J: TRBJ2-1
D: NA
CDR3: CASSQDRLATNEQFF
DNA: TGCGCCAGCAGCCAAGATCGGCTAGCGACCAATGAGCAGTTCTTC

V: TRBV27
size: NA
J: TRBJ2-1
D: NA
CDR3: CASSFSSLNPWLSNEQFF
DNA: TGTGCCAGCAGTTTCTCTAGTCTTAATCCGTGGTTGAGTAATGAGCAGTTCTTC

V: TRBV12-5
size: NA
J: TRBJ2-2
D: NA
CDR3: CASGLVQGHTGELFF
DNA: TGTGCTAGTGGTTTGGTGCAGGGGCATACCGGGGAGCTGTTTTTT

V: TRBV5-6
size: NA
J: TRBJ1-1
D: NA
CDR3: CASSSSGTLNTEAFF
DNA: TGTGCCAGCAGCTCCTCCGGGACCCTAAACACTGAAGCTTTCTTT

V: TRBV4-3
size: NA
J: TRBJ2-7
D: NA
CDR3: CASSRGESYEQYF
DNA: TGCGCCAGCAGCAGGGGGGAGTCCTACGAGCAGTACTTC

V: TRBV28
size: NA
J: TRBJ2-7
D: NA
CDR3: CASSLPNRPRTVISYEQYF
DNA: TGTGCCAGCAGTTTGCCCAACCGCCCCAGGACGGTCATCTCCTACGAGCAGTACTTC

V: TRBV5-1
size: NA
J: TRBJ2-7
D: TRBD1
CDR3: CASSMGHGRGREQYF
DNA: TGCGCCAGCAGCATGGGACATGGCAGGGGGCGCGAGCAGTACTTC

V: TRBV28
size: NA
J: TRBJ1-1
D: NA
CDR3: CASSFPGRAEAFF
DNA: TGTGCCAGCAGTTTTCCCGGGAGGGCTGAAGCTTTCTTT

V: TRBV2
size: few
J: TRBJ2-7
D: NA
CDR3: CASTGDNYEQYF
DNA: TGTGCCAGCACCGGGGACAACTACGAGCAGTACTTC

V: TRBV11-2
size: NA
J: TRBJ1-2
D: NA
CDR3: CASSLAPNNRAYGYTF
DNA: TGTGCCAGCAGCTTAGCCCCCAACAACAGGGCCTATGGCTACACCTTC

V: TRBV2
size: NA
J: TRBJ2-5
D: NA
CDR3: CASSYGTYEETQYF
DNA: TGTGCCAGCAGTTACGGGACTTACGAAGAGACCCAGTACTTC

V: TRBV5-4
size: NA
J: TRBJ2-4
D: NA
CDR3: CASSLATERVAKNIQYF
DNA: TGTGCCAGCAGCTTGGCCACGGAAAGGGTAGCCAAAAACATTCAGTACTTC